The 9 T cell receptor beta chains below were found in one sample sequenced in a study of early T cells in non-severe SARS-CoV-2 infection. MiXCR was run by TCRdb on the 5' RACE reads, yielding one entry per CDR3 protein. This sample has 75,000 to 80,000 distinct CDR3 sequences, with roughly 12% found just once. Sequenced here: whole blood, sampled at baseline. The receptors stem from an adult who was a healthcare worker with PCR-confirmed SARS-CoV-2 infection or an uninfected control (not recorded which).

This clonotype was seen more than once but under ten times. This chain uses TRBV5-4 with TRBJ2-1; 8 positions match TRBD1. The CDR3 is 15 residues long. The V segment lost 4 bases and the J segment 1 base; nucleotides outside the gene matches: 4. CDR1 is SGHNT and CDR2 is YYREEE in the germline V gene (reference sequence). The CDR3 coding sequence is TGTGCCAGCAGCACCGACAGGGGTTCCTACAATGAGCAGTTCTTC. Encoded protein: CASSTDRGSYNEQFF.

In this sample, this clonotype turned up a few times. For the CDR3, the DNA is TGTGCCAGCACAAGAGGGCGCGATGAAAAACTGTTTTTT. It encodes CASTRGRDEKLFF. The V and J genes are TRBV7-9 and TRBJ1-4; D remains unclear. From germline, CDR1 is SEHNR and CDR2 FQNEAQ (reference sequence). CDR3 length equals 13 residues. Trimming pared 7 bases from V and 6 bases from J, leaving 12 bases between.

In this sample, this clonotype turned up a few times. This chain joins TRBV18 and TRBJ1-2; unclear D gene. The germline CDR1 and CDR2 sequences are KGHSH and LQKENI. The CDR3 totals 14 residues. Trimming pared 2 bases from V and 4 bases from J, leaving 11 bases between. In DNA form, the CDR3 reads TGTGCCAGCTCACCAGTGGGCGGAAGCTATGGCTACACCTTC. Its protein is CASSPVGGSYGYTF.

The chain couples TRBV6-6 to TRBJ2-1; either TRBD1 or TRBD2 may supply D (5 bases each). This CDR3 is built from 12 residues. Germline V gene sequence: CDR1 MNHNY, CDR2 SVGAGI (reference sequence). Trimming cost V 5 bases and J 11 bases, with 13 bases left between them. The CDR3 nucleotides read TGTGCCAGCAGTACCCCCGGGACGCAGCAGTTCTTC. It is translated as CASSTPGTQQFF.

The chain uses TRBV7-2 and TRBJ1-2; no clear D. Germline V lookup: CDR1 SGHTA, CDR2 FQGNSA. Trimming pared 1 base from V and 8 bases from J, leaving 11 bases between. This CDR3 spans 13 amino acids. This CDR3 is CASSLVGMRGYTF. The CDR3 coding sequence is TGTGCCAGCAGCTTAGTCGGGATGCGAGGCTACACCTTC. Using reference TRBV7-2 and TRBJ1-2 for the parts outside the CDR3, the full variable domain is GAGVSQSPSNKVTEKGKDVELRCDPISGHTALYWYRQSLGQGLEFLIYFQGNSAPDKSGLPSDRFSAERTGGSVSTLTIQRTQQEDSAVYLCASSLVGMRGYTFGSGTRLTVV.

This clonotype was seen more than once but under ten times. The CDR3 nucleotides read TGTGCCAGCCATCTTAGGGGCAATGAGCAGTTCTTC. This encodes CASHLRGNEQFF. The gene calls are TRBV11-2 and TRBJ2-1, with D maybe TRBD1 (5 bases). Germline V lookup: CDR1 SGHAT, CDR2 FQNNGV. CDR3 size: 12 residues. V lost 8 bases and J lost 6, with 11 bases in between.

This clonotype was found many times. The CDR3 spells CASSARTDFDTQYF. The CDR3 nucleotides are TGTGCCAGCAGTGCCCGGACTGACTTCGATACGCAGTATTTT. This chain uses TRBV2 with TRBJ2-3; tentatively, D is TRBD2 (5 bases). CDR1 and CDR2 (germline): SNHLY, FYNNEI. Trimming left V 4 bases short and J 6 bases short, with 14 bases between. This CDR3 contains 14 residues.

This clonotype was seen only a few times. The genes are TRBV24-1 and TRBJ2-1, with D maybe TRBD1 (6 bases). Germline V gives CDR1 KGHDR, CDR2 SFDVKD. The CDR3 loop spans 12 amino acids. The V end was cut by 5 bases, the J end by 8 bases, with 9 bases between. The CDR3 spells CATSVTGHEQFF. The CDR3 coding sequence is TGTGCCACCAGTGTCACAGGGCATGAGCAGTTCTTC.

The table lists this clonotype with many counts. The gene calls are TRBV6-6 and TRBJ1-6; D not resolved. Germline assignment: CDR1 MNHNY and CDR2 SVGAGI (reference sequence). Trimming left V 6 bases short and J 7 bases short, with 7 bases between. This CDR3 contains 12 residues. CDR3 loop: CASRISNSPLHF. In DNA, the CDR3 is TGTGCCAGCAGGATATCAAATTCACCCCTCCACTTT.